These 5 T cell receptor beta chains share one sample of origin, sequenced in a study of shared clonotypes between healthy human individuals. Assay: immunoSEQ multiplex PCR; the TCRdb copy retains only in-frame clones and omits some. The sample consists of fewer than 1.4 million clones, around 78% of them appearing once. Sequences were obtained from memory CD4+ T cells from PBMCs. Subset described: CD45RA-negative fraction. The source is a man aged 18 to 30 in good health. Some clones in this sample may be carry-over from other donors' samples.

This sequence joins TRBV5-1 and TRBJ1-2; 7 nucleotides line up with TRBD1. J was trimmed by 9 bases and V by 6 bases; bases with no gene match: 8. Germline V gives CDR1 SGHRS, CDR2 YFSETQ. The CDR3 sequence is 12 residues long. Written as DNA, the CDR3 is TGCGCCAGCACCCGGGACAGTGGGCGCTACACCTTC. This sequence encodes CASTRDSGRYTF.

The rearrangement joins TRBV6-5 to TRBJ2-3; 7 bases fit TRBD1. After removal of 5 bases from V and 0 bases from J, the junction contained 5 bases not matched to a gene. The CDR3 totals 15 residues. Germline V CDR1 and CDR2: MNHEY, SVGAGI. The CDR3, as DNA: TGTGCCAGCAGTAACAGGGGATTTAGCACAGATACGCAGTATTTT. Translation gives CASSNRGFSTDTQYF.

V is TRBV5-8 and J is TRBJ1-3; D ambiguous. Trimming cost V 0 bases and J 8 bases, with 3 bases left between them. The CDR3 is made up of 11 amino acids. CDR1 and CDR2 (germline): SGHTS, YDEGEE. CDR3 region: CASSLGYTIYF. The CDR3 region has the DNA TGTGCCAGCAGCTTGGGGTACACCATATATTTT.

The V gene is TRBV7-9, the J gene TRBJ2-5, with D possibly matching TRBD2 (6 bases). CDR3 length: 15 residues. CDR1 is SEHNR, CDR2 FQNEAQ, per germline (reference sequence). V lost 2 bases to trimming and J lost 1 base, with 11 bases between them. CDR3 sequence reads: CASSLRVAAQETQYF. The CDR3 DNA sequence: TGTGCCAGCAGCTTAAGGGTAGCGGCCCAAGAGACCCAGTACTTC.

Notes on this clone: This sample also contains other DNA sequences that code for the same CDR3. The V and J genes are TRBV11-3 and TRBJ2-1, with TRBD2 matching 8 bases. Trimming cost V 5 bases and J 0 bases; bases outside gene matches: 3. The CDR3 has 15 amino acids. CDR1 and CDR2 (germline): SGHNT, YENEEA. The CDR3 sequence: CASSLGLGSYNEQFF. The CDR3 nucleotides are TGTGCCAGCAGCCTGGGACTAGGCTCCTACAATGAGCAGTTCTTC.